This T cell receptor (beta chain) was captured by sequencing in a study of blood T cell repertoires in COVID-19. Study-level information: COVID-19 samples, acute and convalescent, were from the United States, Italy and Spain. T cells, B-cell-depleted T cells, or PBMCs provided the cDNA or gDNA that served as material.

Only a few counts were recorded for this clone. The V end was cut by 6 bases, the J end by 8 bases, with 26 bases between. Germline-derived CDR1 and CDR2 are SNHLY and FYNNEI. The CDR3 covers 17 residues. Per the study methods: The assay estimated nucleated cells by amplifying reference gene primers. TCRdb's copy holds only in-frame clones and misses some; the assay was immunoSEQ multiplex PCR. The D gene and trimming were derived from the DNA, and the V and J assignments and clone size from that table. The data show 110,000 to 150,000 clones, roughly 80% seen once. This chain joins TRBV2 and TRBJ1-3; tentatively, D is TRBD1 (6 bases). This clonotype was obtained from a man aged 50-60 years with active or convalescent COVID-19. Material: peripheral blood. For the CDR3, the DNA is TGTGCCAGCAGCGACATTGATCTTCGGGGGGCGAAGGACACCATATATTTT. As protein: CASSDIDLRGAKDTIYF.